This record looks at one T cell receptor (beta chain) sequence and its context. TCRdb's table, derived via immunoSEQ multiplex PCR, lists solely in-frame clones and lacks some. The data contain about 100,000 clones, around 91% of them seen just once; the ten biggest clones take up 20% to 25%. This sample was included in a study of T cell responses to AZD1222 COVID-19 vaccine. The source material was peripheral blood, sampled on day 0 of AZD1222 vaccination. The TCR was taken from an adult in good health.

The CDR3 protein is CASSLDSGIQPQHF. DNA for the CDR3: TGTGCCAGCAGCTTAGATTCGGGGATTCAGCCCCAGCATTTT. This chain connects TRBV7-2 to TRBJ1-5; D not resolved. CDR3 length: 14 amino acids. V lost 1 base to trimming and J lost 6 bases, with 10 bases between them. The V gene's germline CDR1 is SGHTA and CDR2 FQGNSA.